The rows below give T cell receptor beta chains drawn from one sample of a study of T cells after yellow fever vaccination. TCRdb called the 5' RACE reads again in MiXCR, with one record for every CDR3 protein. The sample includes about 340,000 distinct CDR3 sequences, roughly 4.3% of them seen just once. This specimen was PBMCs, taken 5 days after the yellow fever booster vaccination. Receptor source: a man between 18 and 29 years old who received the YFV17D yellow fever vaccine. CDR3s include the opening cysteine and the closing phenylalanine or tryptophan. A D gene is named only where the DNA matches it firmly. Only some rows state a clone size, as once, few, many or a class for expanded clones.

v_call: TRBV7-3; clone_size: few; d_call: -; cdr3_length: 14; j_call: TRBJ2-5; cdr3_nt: TGTGCCAGCAGCTTAGGTTCTTTCGGAGAGACCCAGTACTTC; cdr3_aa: CASSLGSFGETQYF
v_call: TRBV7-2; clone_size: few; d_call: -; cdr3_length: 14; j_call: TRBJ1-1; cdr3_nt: TGTGCCAGCAGCTTATGGTCTACGGGCACTGAAGCTTTCTTT; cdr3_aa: CASSLWSTGTEAFF
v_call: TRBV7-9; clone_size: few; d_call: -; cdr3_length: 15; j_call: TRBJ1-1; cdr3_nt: TGTGCCAGCAGCCCTATCCGGACAGAGAACACTGAAGCTTTCTTT; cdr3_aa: CASSPIRTENTEAFF
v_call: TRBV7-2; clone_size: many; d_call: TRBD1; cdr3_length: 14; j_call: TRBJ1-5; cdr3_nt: TGTGCCAGCAGGGGGACAGGGGGCAATCAGCCCCAGCATTTT; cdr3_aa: CASRGTGGNQPQHF
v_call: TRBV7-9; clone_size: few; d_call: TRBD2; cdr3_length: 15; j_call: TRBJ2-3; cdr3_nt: TGTGCCAGCAGCCGGGGGACTAGCGGGGGGGAATCGCAGTATTTT; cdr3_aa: CASSRGTSGGESQYF
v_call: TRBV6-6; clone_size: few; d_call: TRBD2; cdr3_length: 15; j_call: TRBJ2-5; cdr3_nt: TGTGCCAGCTGGACTAGCGGGGGGTCCGGGGAGACCCAGTACTTC; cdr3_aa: CASWTSGGSGETQYF
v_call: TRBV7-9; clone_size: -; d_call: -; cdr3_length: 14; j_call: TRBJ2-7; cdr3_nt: TGTGCCAGCAGCCATGACAGGCCAGTACGCGAGCAGTACTTC; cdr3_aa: CASSHDRPVREQYF
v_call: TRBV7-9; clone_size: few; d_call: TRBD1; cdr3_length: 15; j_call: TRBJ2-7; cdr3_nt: TGTGCCAGCAGCTTAGCAGGGGGCAGGGGTCACGAGCAGTACTTC; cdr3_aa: CASSLAGGRGHEQYF
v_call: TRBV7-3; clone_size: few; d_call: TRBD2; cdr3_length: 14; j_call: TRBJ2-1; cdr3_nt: TGTGCCAGCAAGAGTAGCGGGGGGCACAATGAGCAGTTCTTC; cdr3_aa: CASKSSGGHNEQFF
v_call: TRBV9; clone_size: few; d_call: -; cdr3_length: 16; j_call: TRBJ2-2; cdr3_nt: TGTGCCAGCAGCGATACGCGGACTCCTCGGCCCGGGGAGCTGTTTTTT; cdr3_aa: CASSDTRTPRPGELFF
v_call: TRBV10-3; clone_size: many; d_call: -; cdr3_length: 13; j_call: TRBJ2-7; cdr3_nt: TGTGCCATCAGTGCCGGGGAATGGATCGAGCAGTACTTC; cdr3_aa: CAISAGEWIEQYF
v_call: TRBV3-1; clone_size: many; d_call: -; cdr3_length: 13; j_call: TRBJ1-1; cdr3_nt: TGTGCCAGCAGCCAAGGCCGGAACACTGAAGCTTTCTTT; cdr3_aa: CASSQGRNTEAFF
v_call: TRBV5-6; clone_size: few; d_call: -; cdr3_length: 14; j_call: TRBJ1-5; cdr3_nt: TGTGCCAGCAGCCGGTCGGGGGTGAATCAGCCCCAGCATTTT; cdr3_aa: CASSRSGVNQPQHF
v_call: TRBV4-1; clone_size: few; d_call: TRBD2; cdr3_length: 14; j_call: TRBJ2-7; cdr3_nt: TGCGCCAGCAGCCCTCTTAGCGGGGGGTACGAGCAGTACTTC; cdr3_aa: CASSPLSGGYEQYF
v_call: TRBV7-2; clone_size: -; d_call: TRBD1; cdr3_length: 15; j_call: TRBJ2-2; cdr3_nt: TGTGCCAGCAGCCAAGACAGGGTCGGAACCGGGGAGCTGTTTTTT; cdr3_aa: CASSQDRVGTGELFF
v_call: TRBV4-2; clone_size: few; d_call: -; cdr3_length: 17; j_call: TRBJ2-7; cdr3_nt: TGTGCCAGCAGCCAAGAAGGTGCCTACCGAAGCTCCTACGAGCAGTACTTC; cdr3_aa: CASSQEGAYRSSYEQYF
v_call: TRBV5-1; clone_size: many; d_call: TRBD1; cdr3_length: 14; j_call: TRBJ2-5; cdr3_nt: TGCGCCAGCAGCCCCGGGACAGTCCAAGAGACCCAGTACTTC; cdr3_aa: CASSPGTVQETQYF
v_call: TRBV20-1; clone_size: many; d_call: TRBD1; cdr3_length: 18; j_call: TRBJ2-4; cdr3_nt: TGCAGTGCTAGAGATCACAGGGGTAAAGGGGTAGCCAAAAACATTCAGTACTTC; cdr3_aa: CSARDHRGKGVAKNIQYF
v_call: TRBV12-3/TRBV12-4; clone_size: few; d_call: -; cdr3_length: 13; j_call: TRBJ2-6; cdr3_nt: TGTGCCAGCAGGCGAGGCGGGGCCAACGTCCTGACTTTC; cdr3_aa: CASRRGGANVLTF
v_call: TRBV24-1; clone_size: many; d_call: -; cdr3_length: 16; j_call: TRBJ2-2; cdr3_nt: TGTGCCACCAGTGATTCCCAGGGGAAAAACGCCGGGGAGCTGTTTTTT; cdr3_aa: CATSDSQGKNAGELFF
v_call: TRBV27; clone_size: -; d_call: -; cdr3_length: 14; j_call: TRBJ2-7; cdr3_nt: TGTGCCAGCAGTCCACTCGCGGGGACCTACGAGCAGTACTTC; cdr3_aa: CASSPLAGTYEQYF
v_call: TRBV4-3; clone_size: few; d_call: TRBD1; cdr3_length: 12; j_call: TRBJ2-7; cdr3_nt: TGCGCCAGCAGCCGGGCAGGGGGCGAGCAGTACTTC; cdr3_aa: CASSRAGGEQYF
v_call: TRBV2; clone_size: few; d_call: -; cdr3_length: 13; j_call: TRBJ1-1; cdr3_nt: TGTGCCGGAACTAGGGCTAAGAACACTGAAGCTTTCTTT; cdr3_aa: CAGTRAKNTEAFF
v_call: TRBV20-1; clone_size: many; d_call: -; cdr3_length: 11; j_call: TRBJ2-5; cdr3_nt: TGCAGTGCCGGGACCGTGGGGACCCAGTACTTC; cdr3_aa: CSAGTVGTQYF
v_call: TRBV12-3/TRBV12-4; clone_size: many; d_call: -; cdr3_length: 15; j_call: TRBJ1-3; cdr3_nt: TGTGCCAGCAGGGGAGGGATCGGGTTGGAAAACACCATATATTTT; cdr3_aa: CASRGGIGLENTIYF
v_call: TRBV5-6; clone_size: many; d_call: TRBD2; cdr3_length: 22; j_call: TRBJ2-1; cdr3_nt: TGTGCCAGCAGCTTGATTCCGTGGTTTTTGGGCCCTGGACTAGGAAGAGTCAATGAGCAGTTCTTC; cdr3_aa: CASSLIPWFLGPGLGRVNEQFF
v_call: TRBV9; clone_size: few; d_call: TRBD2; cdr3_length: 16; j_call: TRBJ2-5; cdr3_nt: TGTGCCAGCAGCGTCTACGGCGGGAGACTACAAGAGACCCAGTACTTC; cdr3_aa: CASSVYGGRLQETQYF
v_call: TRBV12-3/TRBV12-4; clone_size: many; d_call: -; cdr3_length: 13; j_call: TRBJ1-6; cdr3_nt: TGTGCCAGCAGTTCAGTCCGAGGACGGGCACTCCACTTT; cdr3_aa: CASSSVRGRALHF
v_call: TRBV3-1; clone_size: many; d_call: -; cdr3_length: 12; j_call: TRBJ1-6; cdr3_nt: TGTGCCAGCAGCCTACAGTACTCACCCCTCCACTTT; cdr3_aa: CASSLQYSPLHF
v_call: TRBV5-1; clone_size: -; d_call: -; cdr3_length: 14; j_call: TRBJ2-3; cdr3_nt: TGCGCCAGCTCGGTATTGGTTAGCACAGATACGCAGTATTTT; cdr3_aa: CASSVLVSTDTQYF
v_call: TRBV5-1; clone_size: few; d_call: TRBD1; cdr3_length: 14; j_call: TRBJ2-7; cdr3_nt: TGCGCCAGCAGCTTGGATACAGGGGGCTACGAGCAGTACTTC; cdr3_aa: CASSLDTGGYEQYF
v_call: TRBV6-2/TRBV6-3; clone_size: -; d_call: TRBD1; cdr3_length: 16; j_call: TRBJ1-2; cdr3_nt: TGTGCCAGCAGTTACAGACGGGGACAGGGATCGCGTGGCTACACCTTC; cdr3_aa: CASSYRRGQGSRGYTF
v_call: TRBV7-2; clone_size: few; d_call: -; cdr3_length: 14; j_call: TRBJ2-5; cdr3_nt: TGTGCCAGCAGAAAAGGGGCCTGGGGGGAGACCCAGTACTTC; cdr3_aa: CASRKGAWGETQYF
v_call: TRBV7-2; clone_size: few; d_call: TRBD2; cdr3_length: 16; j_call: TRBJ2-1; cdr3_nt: TGTGCCAGCAGCTTGGCCGGGACTAGCGGGGTTAATGAGCAGTTCTTC; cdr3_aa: CASSLAGTSGVNEQFF
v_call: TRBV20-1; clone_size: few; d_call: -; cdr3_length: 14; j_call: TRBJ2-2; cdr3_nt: TGCAGCGCTGTAGCTACCAGGGACACCGGGGAGCTGTTTTTT; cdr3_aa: CSAVATRDTGELFF
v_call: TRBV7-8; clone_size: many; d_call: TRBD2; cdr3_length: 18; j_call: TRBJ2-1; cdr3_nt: TGTGCCAGCAGCTCCGGGACTAGCGGGGGCAGCTCCTACAATGAGCAGTTCTTC; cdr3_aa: CASSSGTSGGSSYNEQFF
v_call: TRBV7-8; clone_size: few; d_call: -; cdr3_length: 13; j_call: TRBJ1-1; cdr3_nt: TGTGCCAGCAGCTTTCTGGGGAGGGCTGAAGCTTTCTTT; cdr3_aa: CASSFLGRAEAFF
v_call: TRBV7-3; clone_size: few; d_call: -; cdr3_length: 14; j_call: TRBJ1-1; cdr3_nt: TGTGCCAGCAGCTTAAATCCGGGGAACACTGAAGCTTTCTTT; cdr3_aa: CASSLNPGNTEAFF
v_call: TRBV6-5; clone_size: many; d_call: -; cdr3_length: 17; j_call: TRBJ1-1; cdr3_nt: TGTGCCAGCAGTTACTCGTATTCGGGGATCGGTGGCACTGAAGCTTTCTTT; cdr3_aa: CASSYSYSGIGGTEAFF
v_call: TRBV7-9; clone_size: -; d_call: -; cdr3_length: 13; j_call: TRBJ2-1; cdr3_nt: TGTGCCAGCAGCTTAGGGGAGAGGGATGAGCAGTTCTTC; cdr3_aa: CASSLGERDEQFF
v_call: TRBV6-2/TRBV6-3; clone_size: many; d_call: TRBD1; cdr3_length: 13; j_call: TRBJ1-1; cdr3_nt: TGTGCCAGCAGTTCTCGGGACAGGAGTGAAGCTTTCTTT; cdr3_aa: CASSSRDRSEAFF
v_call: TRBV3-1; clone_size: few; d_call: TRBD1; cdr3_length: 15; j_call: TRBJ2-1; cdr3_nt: TGTGCCAGCAGCCGATGGACAGGGGCGCACAATGAGCAGTTCTTC; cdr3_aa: CASSRWTGAHNEQFF
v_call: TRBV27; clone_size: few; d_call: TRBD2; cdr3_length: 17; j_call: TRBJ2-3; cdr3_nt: TGTGCCAGCAGGCGACTAGCGGGGGGCCTTAACACAGATACGCAGTATTTT; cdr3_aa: CASRRLAGGLNTDTQYF
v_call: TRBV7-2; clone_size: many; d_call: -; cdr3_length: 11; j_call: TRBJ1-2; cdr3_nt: TGTGCCAGACAGGGACTCTATGGCTACACCTTC; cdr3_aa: CARQGLYGYTF
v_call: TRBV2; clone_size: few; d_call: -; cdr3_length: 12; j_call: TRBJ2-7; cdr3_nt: TGTGCCAGCAGTGCTTACAACTACGAGCAGTACTTC; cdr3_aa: CASSAYNYEQYF
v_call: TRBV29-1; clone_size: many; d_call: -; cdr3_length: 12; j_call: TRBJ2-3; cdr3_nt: TGCAGCGTTGACGCCCTTAGCGATACGCAGTATTTT; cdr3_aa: CSVDALSDTQYF
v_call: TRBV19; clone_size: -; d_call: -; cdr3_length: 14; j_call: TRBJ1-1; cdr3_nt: TGTGCCAGTCCCCTAGGGCCGCCGAGCACTGAAGCTTTCTTT; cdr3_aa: CASPLGPPSTEAFF
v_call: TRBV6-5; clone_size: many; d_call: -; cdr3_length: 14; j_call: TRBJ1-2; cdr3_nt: TGTGCCAGCAGAAACGACGGACCATACTATGGCTACACCTTC; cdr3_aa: CASRNDGPYYGYTF
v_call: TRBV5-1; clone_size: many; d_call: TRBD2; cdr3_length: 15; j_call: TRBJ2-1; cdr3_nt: TGCGCCAGCAGCTTGGTTGGCGGGGGGGGCTATGAGCAGTTCTTC; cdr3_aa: CASSLVGGGGYEQFF
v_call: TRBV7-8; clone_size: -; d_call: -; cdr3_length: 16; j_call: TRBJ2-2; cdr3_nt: TGTGCCAGCAGCTTAGAAGGGGCCTCGAACACCGGGGAGCTGTTTTTT; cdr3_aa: CASSLEGASNTGELFF